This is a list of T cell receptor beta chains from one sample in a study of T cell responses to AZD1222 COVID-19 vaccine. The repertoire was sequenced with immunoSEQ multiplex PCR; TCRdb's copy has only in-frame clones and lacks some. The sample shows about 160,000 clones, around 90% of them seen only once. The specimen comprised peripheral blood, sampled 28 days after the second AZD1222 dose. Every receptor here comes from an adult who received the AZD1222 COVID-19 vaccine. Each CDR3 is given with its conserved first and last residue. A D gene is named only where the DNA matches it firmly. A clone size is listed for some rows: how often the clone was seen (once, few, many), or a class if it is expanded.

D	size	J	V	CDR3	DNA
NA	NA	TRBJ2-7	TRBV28	CASSLRGNSYEQYF	TGTGCCAGCAGTTTGAGGGGAAACTCCTACGAGCAGTACTTC
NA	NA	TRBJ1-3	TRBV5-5	CASSYRTSISGNTIYF	TGTGCCAGCAGCTACAGGACATCGATCTCTGGAAACACCATATATTTT
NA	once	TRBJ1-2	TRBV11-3	CASSLRLTNYGYTF	TGTGCCAGCAGCCTCAGACTCACTAACTATGGCTACACCTTC
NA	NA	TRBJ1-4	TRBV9	CASSPHRATNEKLFF	TGTGCCAGCAGCCCTCACAGAGCAACTAATGAAAAACTGTTTTTT
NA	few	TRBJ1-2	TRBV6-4	CASIGTAPYGYTF	TGTGCCAGTATCGGGACGGCCCCCTATGGCTACACCTTC
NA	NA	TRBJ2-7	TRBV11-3	CASRSLRTLVGAPYEQYF	TGTGCCAGCCGCAGCTTGAGAACGTTGGTAGGGGCACCCTACGAGCAGTACTTC
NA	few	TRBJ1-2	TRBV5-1	CASSSAAPGLTNYGYTF	TGCGCCAGCAGCTCGGCTGCCCCGGGACTGACTAACTATGGCTACACCTTC
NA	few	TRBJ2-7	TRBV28	CASDTRVRLTYEQYF	TGTGCCAGCGACACGAGGGTAAGGCTCACCTACGAGCAGTACTTC
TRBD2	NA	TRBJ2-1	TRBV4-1	CASSQRLAGANEQFF	TGCGCCAGCAGCCAACGACTAGCGGGAGCCAATGAGCAGTTCTTC
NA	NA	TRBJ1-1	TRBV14	CASSQAGNRVEAFF	TGTGCCAGCAGCCAAGCAGGGAATCGGGTTGAAGCTTTCTTT
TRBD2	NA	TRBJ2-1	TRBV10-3	CAISESTGRSYNEQFF	TGTGCCATCAGTGAGTCGACCGGGAGGTCCTACAATGAGCAGTTCTTC
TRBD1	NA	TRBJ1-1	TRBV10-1	CASSPETGLNTEAFF	TGCGCCAGCAGCCCTGAGACAGGGCTGAACACTGAAGCTTTCTTT
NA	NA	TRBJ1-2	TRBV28	CASSLPIQGNYGYTF	TGTGCCAGCAGTTTACCGATACAGGGAAACTATGGCTACACCTTC
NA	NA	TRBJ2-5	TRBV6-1	CASSEQGGAETQYF	TGTGCCAGCAGTGAACAGGGGGGGGCAGAGACCCAGTACTTC
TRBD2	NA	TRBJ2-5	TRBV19	CASNPRAGEETQYF	TGTGCCAGTAACCCCCGAGCGGGAGAAGAGACCCAGTACTTC
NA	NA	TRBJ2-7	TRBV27	CASSFNHGGYEQYF	TGTGCCAGCAGTTTTAACCACGGGGGATACGAGCAGTACTTC
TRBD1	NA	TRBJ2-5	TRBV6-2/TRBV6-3	CASSYSWTGGGETQYF	TGTGCCAGCAGTTACTCGTGGACAGGGGGTGGTGAGACCCAGTACTTC
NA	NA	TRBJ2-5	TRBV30	CAWSLPRTLPGAQYF	TGTGCCTGGAGTCTCCCCCGGACACTGCCTGGGGCCCAGTACTTC
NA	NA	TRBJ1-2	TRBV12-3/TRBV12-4	CASREGPEGYTF	TGTGCCAGCAGGGAGGGACCCGAGGGCTACACCTTC
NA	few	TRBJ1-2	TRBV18	CASSPPGKRIGYTF	TGTGCCAGCTCACCACCAGGGAAAAGAATTGGCTACACCTTC
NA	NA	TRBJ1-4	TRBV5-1	CASSSPLSGSEKLFF	TGCGCCAGCAGCTCCCCCCTCTCGGGGAGTGAAAAACTGTTTTTT
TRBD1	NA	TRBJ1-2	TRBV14	CASSQGSPWTGADYGYTF	TGTGCCAGCAGCCAAGGCTCTCCGTGGACAGGGGCCGACTATGGCTACACCTTC